Below are 28 T cell receptor beta chains sequenced from a single sample in a study of a mutant IDH1 vaccine in newly diagnosed glioma. Time point defined: baseline, week 1 (first vaccination visit). Indicated treatment: pre-vaccination baseline after standard-of-care therapy. Clones were read by immunoSEQ multiplex PCR, and TCRdb kept only the in-frame ones, dropping some. The repertoire holds around 89,000 clones, with under 90% as singletons. This specimen was PBMCs, taken from a glioma patient treated with radiotherapy, temozolomide or both. These receptors all stem from a woman in her forties or fifties with glioma.

The chain recombines TRBV4-1 with TRBJ2-5; 7 bases match TRBD2. The CDR3 totals 16 residues. Germline V gene lookup returns CDR1 MGHRA and CDR2 YSYEKL. With 1 base clipped from V and 1 base from J, the junction kept 6 bases outside the gene matches. The CDR3 nucleotides are TGCGCCAGCAGCCAAGGGCAGCGGGGAGCCCAAGAGACCCAGTACTTC. Its translation: CASSQGQRGAQETQYF.

This chain links TRBV5-6 with TRBJ1-4, with 9 bases that match TRBD1. The germline CDR1 and CDR2 sequences are SGHDT and YYEEEE. This CDR3 has 13 amino acids. Losses at the gene ends were 4 bases for V and 8 bases for J; bases not matched to a gene: 3. DNA of the CDR3: TGTGCCAGCAGCGTCGGACAGGGGGAAAAACTGTTTTTT. Protein sequence: CASSVGQGEKLFF.

The V and J genes are TRBV7-9 and TRBJ2-7; D call uncertain. V lost 1 base to trimming and J lost 3 bases, with 10 bases between them. Germline V CDR1 and CDR2: SEHNR, FQNEAQ (reference sequence). The CDR3 sequence is 14 residues long. Written as DNA, the CDR3 is TGTGCCAGCAGCTTAGGGACGGTGAACTACGAGCAGTACTTC. Protein product: CASSLGTVNYEQYF.

About this clone itself: An end of the junction differs from the germline gene, which may be a read error. V and J are TRBV7-7 and TRBJ2-5; no definite D call. The CDR3 runs 11 residues. Germline loops: CDR1 SSHAT, CDR2 FNYEAQ (reference sequence). The CDR3 is CASSQQETQYF. CDR3 bases: TGTGCTAGCAGCCAACAAGAGACCCAGTACTTC.

The V gene is TRBV5-4, the J gene TRBJ2-2; D gene unclear. CDR3 length: 13 residues. With 4 bases removed from V and 5 bases from J, the gap between germline ends came to 9 bases. The germline V gene has CDR1 SGHNT and CDR2 YYREEE (reference sequence). The CDR3 region is CASSPNFTGELFF. CDR3 nucleotide sequence: TGTGCCAGCAGCCCAAACTTTACCGGGGAGCTGTTTTTT.

The chain carries TRBV11-3 and TRBJ2-1, with D tentatively TRBD1 (6 bases). Germline V lookup: CDR1 SGHNT, CDR2 YENEEA. The CDR3 consists of 12 residues. Trimming cost V 0 bases and J 11 bases, with 8 bases left between them. CDR3 region: CASSLEGAQQFF. Written as DNA, the CDR3 is TGTGCCAGCAGCTTAGAGGGGGCGCAGCAGTTCTTC.

This clone was found a few times. V usage is TRBV9 and J usage is TRBJ1-6; D not resolved. Trimming removed 0 bases from V and 0 bases from J, with 7 bases in between. CDR3 length equals 16 residues. In germline, CDR1 is SGDLS, CDR2 YYNGEE. DNA for the CDR3: TGTGCCAGCAGCGTAGGCTCTAGCTCCTATAATTCACCCCTCCACTTT. It translates to CASSVGSSSYNSPLHF.

The chain links TRBV5-1 to TRBJ2-1; D remains ambiguous. The CDR3 sequence is 13 residues long. V lost 0 bases and J 5 bases, leaving 6 bases between the germline ends. Germline CDR1 is SGHRS and CDR2 is YFSETQ. CDR3 DNA sequence: TGCGCCAGCAGCTTGGAAGTGCACAATGAGCAGTTCTTC. Translation gives CASSLEVHNEQFF.

V is TRBV6-1 and J is TRBJ2-3; 8 positions agree with TRBD2. CDR3 length: 16 residues. Losses at the gene ends were 4 bases for V and 0 bases for J; bases not matched to a gene: 6. CDR1 and CDR2 from the germline V gene are MNHNS and SASEGT. DNA for the CDR3: TGTGCCAGCAGTGCCCGGCGGGGGGCCAGCACAGATACGCAGTATTTT. Its translation is CASSARRGASTDTQYF.

The rearrangement joins TRBV13 to TRBJ1-2, with no clear D. This CDR3 has 13 residues. CDR1 is PRHDT and CDR2 is FYEKMQ in the germline V gene (reference sequence). The V end lost 3 bases, the J end lost 3 bases, and 8 bases lay between the germline ends. The CDR3 nucleotides are TGTGCCAGCAGCTTGGCCAGAGACTATGGCTACACCTTC. Its translation is CASSLARDYGYTF.

This chain joins TRBV11-2 and TRBJ1-5; D is undetermined. The CDR3 consists of 15 residues. Germline V gene sequence: CDR1 SGHAT, CDR2 FQNNGV. Trimming removed 1 base at V and 8 bases at J, with 15 bases between. The CDR3 loop is CASSLATSNREPQHF. CDR3 DNA sequence: TGTGCCAGCAGCTTAGCTACTTCTAATAGGGAGCCCCAGCATTTT.

This clone was seen only once. The gene calls are TRBV18 and TRBJ2-7, with D perhaps matching TRBD1 or TRBD2 (6 bases each). Trimming left V 5 bases short and J 5 bases short, with 19 bases between. In germline, CDR1 is KGHSH, CDR2 LQKENI. The CDR3 is 15 amino acids. The CDR3 nucleotides are TGTGCCAGCTCATCCTACGATGGGGGGACAAACGAGCAGTACTTC. This translates into CASSSYDGGTNEQYF.

This clone was observed a single time. V usage is TRBV18 and J usage is TRBJ1-6; D is unresolved. V was trimmed by 0 bases and J by 0 bases, leaving 12 bases between them. Germline V gene lookup returns CDR1 KGHSH and CDR2 LQKENI. The CDR3 has 18 amino acids. The CDR3 coding sequence is TGTGCCAGCTCACCACCGGTGACACACGGCTCCTATAATTCACCCCTCCACTTT. It encodes CASSPPVTHGSYNSPLHF.

The CDR3 DNA is TGTGCCAGCAGCTTAGGCGCAAGGGAGGCTGAAGCTTTCTTT. Protein: CASSLGAREAEAFF. The V call is TRBV11-2, the J call TRBJ1-1; D gene unclear. The CDR3 contains 14 residues. The V gene lost 1 base and the J gene lost 6 bases, with 12 bases spanning the gap. The germline CDR1 and CDR2 sequences are SGHAT and FQNNGV. The whole variable domain, filled in from reference TRBV11-2 and TRBJ1-1, reads EAGVAQSPRYKIIEKRQSVAFWCNPISGHATLYWYQQILGQGPKLLIQFQNNGVVDDSQLPKDRFSAERLKGVDSTLKIQPAKLEDSAVYLCASSLGAREAEAFFGQGTRLTVV.

This clone was observed a few times. The V gene is TRBV11-3, the J gene TRBJ2-7; D possibly matches TRBD1 or TRBD2 (5 bases each). V shed 5 bases and J shed 0 bases, with 14 bases lying between them. The length of the CDR3 is 15 residues. Germline V gives CDR1 SGHNT, CDR2 YENEEA. The CDR3: CASSPGTVSSYEQYF. The CDR3 DNA sequence: TGTGCCAGCAGCCCCGGGACGGTGAGCTCCTACGAGCAGTACTTC. Full variable domain (missing parts from reference TRBV11-3 and TRBJ2-7): EAGVVQSPRYKIIEKKQPVAFWCNPISGHNTLYWYLQNLGQGPELLIRYENEEAVDDSQLPKDRFSAERLKGVDSTLKIQPAELGDSAVYLCASSPGTVSSYEQYFGPGTRLTVT.

This chain connects TRBV9 to TRBJ2-7; tentatively, D is TRBD2 (7 bases). The ends were cut back, 4 bases at V and 9 bases at J, with 20 bases in the middle. From germline, CDR1 is SGDLS and CDR2 YYNGEE. The CDR3 length is 14 residues. CDR3 in DNA: TGTGCCAGCAGCTCACCGAGAGGGGGGGGCGGGCAGTACTTC. This encodes CASSSPRGGGGQYF.

This clone was seen once. V usage is TRBV18 and J usage is TRBJ1-5; D remains unclear. Trimming cost V 9 bases and J 7 bases, with 16 bases left between them. Germline CDR1 reads KGHSH; CDR2 reads LQKENI. The CDR3 runs 13 residues. The CDR3 loop is CASSEGVGQPQHF. The CDR3, as DNA: TGTGCCAGTTCCGAGGGTGTTGGCCAGCCCCAGCATTTT.

The rearrangement uses TRBV2 and TRBJ2-7; D is possibly TRBD2 (6 bases). The CDR3 contains 12 residues. V was trimmed by 10 bases and J by 7 bases, leaving 17 bases between them. Per germline, CDR1 SNHLY and CDR2 FYNNEI. CDR3 bases: TGTGCCATTCGCGGCGGGGTTGGGGAGCAGTACTTC. Residues: CAIRGGVGEQYF.

The chain links TRBV14 to TRBJ1-5; D is perhaps TRBD1 (5 bases). V was pared by 3 bases and J by 2 bases, with 8 bases between. In germline, CDR1 is SGHDN, CDR2 FVKESK. The CDR3 consists of 14 residues. This chain's CDR3 is CASSQGGGNQPQHF. For the CDR3, the DNA is TGTGCCAGCAGCCAGGGGGGAGGCAATCAGCCCCAGCATTTT.

The chain couples TRBV5-4 to TRBJ2-5; 10 nucleotides line up with TRBD2. The CDR3 runs to 15 residues. Germline V lookup: CDR1 SGHNT, CDR2 YYREEE (reference sequence). The J segment lost 7 bases and the V segment lost 2 bases, leaving 8 bases of the junction unmatched. The CDR3 DNA sequence: TGTGCCAGCAGCTTATCGAGCGGGGGGGTTACGACCCAGTACTTC. Translating it yields CASSLSSGGVTTQYF. Drawing the rest from reference TRBV5-4 and TRBJ2-5, the complete variable domain is ETGVTQSPTHLIKTRGQQVTLRCSSQSGHNTVSWYQQALGQGPQFIFQYYREEENGRGNFPPRFSGLQFPNYSSELNVNALELDDSALYLCASSLSSGGVTTQYFGPGTRLLVL.

The genes are TRBV5-4 and TRBJ1-1; the D gene is possibly TRBD1 (5 bases). Germline V lookup: CDR1 SGHNT, CDR2 YYREEE (reference sequence). V lost 0 bases and J 0 bases, leaving 15 bases between the germline ends. This CDR3 region has 17 residues. Here the CDR3 reads CASSLVLRRDLNTEAFF. CDR3 coding DNA: TGTGCCAGCAGCTTGGTACTTCGCCGGGACCTGAACACTGAAGCTTTCTTT.

This chain joins TRBV9 and TRBJ1-3; D not resolved. V was clipped by 6 bases and J by 4 bases, with 5 bases between them. The CDR3 extends over 11 amino acids. Germline V gene data show CDR1 as SGDLS and CDR2 as YYNGEE. The CDR3 DNA reads TGTGCCAGCAAGGGCGGAAACACCATATATTTT. Protein product: CASKGGNTIYF.

Worth noting for this clone: One junction end does not reproduce the germline sequence, and a read error may be involved. This chain connects TRBV7-9 to TRBJ1-6; D is undetermined. The CDR3 has 12 amino acids. CDR1 is SEHNR, CDR2 FQNEAQ, per germline (reference sequence). The CDR3 loop is CASNLDGSPLHF. CDR3 bases: TGTGCCAGCAACCTCGACGGGTCACCTCTCCACTTT.

The genes are TRBV5-5 and TRBJ1-2; D gene ambiguous. V was clipped by 0 bases and J by 1 base, with 10 bases between them. Germline lookup yields CDR1 SGHKS and CDR2 YYEKEE (reference sequence). This CDR3 comprises 15 residues. The CDR3 loop is CASSLVFQSNYGYTF. The CDR3 DNA reads TGTGCCAGCAGCTTGGTATTCCAGAGTAACTATGGCTACACCTTC.

The V gene is TRBV29-1, the J gene TRBJ2-5; D perhaps matches TRBD2 (7 bases). The J call may be wrong; the DNA end is better matched by TRBJ2-7. The CDR3 covers 16 residues. Germline assignment: CDR1 SQVTM and CDR2 ANQGSEA. CDR3 sequence: CSVESSWGGRIYEQYF. The CDR3 DNA is TGCAGCGTTGAAAGTAGTTGGGGGGGCAGGATCTACGAGCAGTACTTC.

The rearrangement links TRBV6-1 to TRBJ1-2; 7 nucleotides align to TRBD1. Germline V gene data show CDR1 as MNHNS and CDR2 as SASEGT. The CDR3 sequence is 13 residues long. The V gene end was trimmed by 6 bases and the J gene end by 2 bases; junction bases not matched to a gene: 3. DNA for the CDR3: TGTGCCAGCAGGGAGGGACAGAACTATGGCTACACCTTC. This sequence encodes CASREGQNYGYTF.

V gene TRBV7-9 combines with J gene TRBJ2-4; 9 nucleotides match TRBD1. Unmatched junction bases numbered 8, after V lost 5 bases and J lost 9 bases. The CDR3 totals 14 residues. The V gene's germline CDR1 is SEHNR and CDR2 FQNEAQ (reference sequence). For the CDR3, the DNA is TGTGCCAGCAGCGACCGGGACAGGGCGAGCATTCAGTACTTC. It translates to CASSDRDRASIQYF.

V gene TRBV11-2 combines with J gene TRBJ1-2; unclear D gene. The CDR3 totals 12 residues. V gave up 4 bases and J gave up 4 bases, with 7 bases separating them. Germline V gene data show CDR1 as SGHAT and CDR2 as FQNNGV. The CDR3 loop is CASSSNSYGYTF. CDR3 nucleotides: TGTGCCAGCAGCTCAAACAGCTATGGCTACACCTTC.